The clone carrying this TCR beta chain appeared once. The antigen is unknown. CDR1 SGHVS and CDR2 FQNEAQ come from the germline V gene. The V gene lost 5 bases and the J gene lost 6 bases, with 9 bases spanning the gap. There are 12 residues in the CDR3. Genomic DNA, the template, was used for profiling of the TCR beta VDJ and CDR3. TCRdb processed the reads anew with MiXCR; each CDR3 protein has one entry. The data hold about 180,000 distinct CDR3 sequences, with less than 55% observed a single time. The data were taken from a study of CD8+CD57+ T cells in acquired aplastic anemia. Study-level background: Across the sorted CD4+ and CD8+ cells, DNA amounts averaged about 3.1 ug. Reads per healthy sample averaged approximately 10 million (CD4+) and fewer than 13 million (CD8+). Whole-study results and caveats: Between patients and controls, some 31 CD8+ CDR3 sequences were found in common. Between the patient and control groups, CD8+ Simpson's diversity did not differ significantly.

The sequenced material came from sorted CD4+, CD8+, or CD8+CD57+ T cells (not recorded which) from PBMCs. The sequence derives from a human donor in good health. The chain combines TRBV7-8 with TRBJ2-3, with D perhaps being TRBD1 or TRBD2 (6 bases each). The CDR3 DNA reads TGTGCCAGCAGCGGGGGGCTGGATACGCAGTATTTT. Translating gives CASSGGLDTQYF.